A single sample is the source of the 4 T cell receptor beta chains below, sequenced in a study of human T cells and chemical hapten exposure. Described time point: patch test 3, about 24 weeks after DPC sensitization. Documented treatment: therapeutic diphenylcyclopropenone sensitization with weekly scalp DPC. TCRdb re-analysed the RACE reads in MiXCR, keeping a single row per CDR3 protein. The sample carries 100,000 to 120,000 distinct CDR3 sequences, under 40% recorded once. The specimen comprised whole blood, sampled in connection with sensitization to the hapten diphenylcyclopropenone (DPC). All receptors come from a man aged 35-49 years with alopecia areata. Some clones in this sample may be carry-over from other donors' samples.

The sample holds a few counts of this clonotype. The J gene is TRBJ1-3, the V gene TRBV28; D unclear. The germline V and J ends were trimmed by 7 bases and 3 bases, with 13 bases remaining between them. Per the germline V gene, CDR1 is MDHEN and CDR2 is SYDVKM. The CDR3 loop spans 14 amino acids. The CDR3 DNA reads as TGTGCCAGCACAAGGGAATGGGGTGGAAACACCATATATTTT. Translated, it gives CASTREWGGNTIYF.

The gene calls are TRBV10-3 and TRBJ2-3; D tentatively reads TRBD1 or TRBD2 (6 bases each). The CDR3 extends over 15 amino acids. Trimming left V 4 bases short and J 4 bases short, with 15 bases between. Germline V gene sequence: CDR1 ENHRY, CDR2 SYGVKD. The CDR3 bases are TGTGCCATCAGTGGGGGGGCTGTCGGGCCAGATACGCAGTATTTT. As protein: CAISGGAVGPDTQYF.

The V gene is TRBV28, the J gene TRBJ2-7; weak D call: TRBD1 (5 bases). This CDR3 is built from 12 residues. V was shortened by 10 bases and J by 6 bases, with 16 bases between the two germline ends. Germline V CDR1 and CDR2: MDHEN, SYDVKM. The CDR3 sequence: CATWGRIGEQYF. The CDR3, as DNA: TGTGCCACCTGGGGCCGGATCGGCGAGCAGTACTTC.

This clonotype was detected a few times. The gene calls are TRBV29-1 and TRBJ1-4; tentatively, D is TRBD1 (6 bases). The CDR3 runs to 14 residues. V lost 5 bases and J lost 6, with 16 bases in between. Looked up from germline, CDR1 is SQVTM and CDR2 is ANQGSEA. The CDR3 DNA sequence: TGCAGCGTTCAGGGGACGGAAGCTTATGAAAAACTGTTTTTT. Amino acids: CSVQGTEAYEKLFF.